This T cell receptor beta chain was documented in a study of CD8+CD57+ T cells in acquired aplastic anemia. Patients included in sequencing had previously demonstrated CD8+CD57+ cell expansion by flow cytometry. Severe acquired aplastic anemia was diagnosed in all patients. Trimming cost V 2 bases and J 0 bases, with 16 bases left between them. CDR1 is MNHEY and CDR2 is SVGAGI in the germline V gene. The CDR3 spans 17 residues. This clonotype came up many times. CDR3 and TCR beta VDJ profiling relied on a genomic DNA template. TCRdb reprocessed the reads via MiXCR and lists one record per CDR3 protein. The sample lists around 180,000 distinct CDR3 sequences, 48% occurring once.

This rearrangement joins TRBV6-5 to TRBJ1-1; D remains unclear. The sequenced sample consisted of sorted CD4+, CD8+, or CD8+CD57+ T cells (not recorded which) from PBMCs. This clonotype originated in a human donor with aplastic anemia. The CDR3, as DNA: TGTGCCAGCAGTTACCTCGGTTTAGGGCTTATGAACACTGAAGCTTTCTTT. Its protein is CASSYLGLGLMNTEAFF.